These 19 T cell receptor beta chains originate from one sample sequenced in a study of blood T cell repertoires in COVID-19. Clones were read by immunoSEQ multiplex PCR, and TCRdb kept only the in-frame ones, dropping some. The data contain tens of thousands of clones, about 86% of them singletons. Sequencing was done on a sample of peripheral blood. Receptor source: a human donor in a cohort sampled during active COVID-19.

This clone was picked up one time. V is TRBV30 and J is TRBJ1-1; D gene ambiguous. The CDR3 sequence is 13 residues long. Germline V CDR1 and CDR2: GTSNPN, SVGIG (reference sequence). The ends were cut back, 3 bases at V and 1 base at J, with 9 bases in the middle. CDR3 residues: CAWSETENTEAFF. In DNA form, the CDR3 reads TGTGCCTGGAGCGAAACAGAGAACACTGAAGCTTTCTTT.

This chain uses TRBV7-8 with TRBJ2-5; the match to TRBD2 covers 7 bases. CDR1 is SGHVS and CDR2 is FQNEAQ in the germline V gene. This CDR3 contains 14 residues. With V trimmed by 1 base and J by 5 bases, 4 bases remained unmatched. CDR3 sequence: CASSLGGGWETQYF. CDR3 DNA sequence: TGTGCCAGCAGCTTAGGGGGAGGGTGGGAGACCCAGTACTTC.

The gene calls are TRBV5-5 and TRBJ1-3; perhaps TRBD1 as D (6 bases). CDR1 is SGHKS and CDR2 is YYEKEE in the germline V gene (reference sequence). V was clipped by 4 bases and J by 0 bases, with 11 bases between them. The CDR3 length is 15 residues. DNA for the CDR3: TGTGCCAGCAGCAGAGGGGACAACTCTGGAAACACCATATATTTT. It codes for CASSRGDNSGNTIYF.

This chain connects TRBV18 to TRBJ2-7; TRBD1 might be the D (7 bases). V lost 3 bases and J lost 4, with 31 bases in between. The CDR3 length is 20 residues. CDR1 is KGHSH, CDR2 LQKENI, per germline. The chain's CDR3 is CASSPFKFIGTASASYEQYF. Here the CDR3 DNA reads TGTGCCAGCTCACCGTTCAAATTTATCGGGACAGCTAGCGCCTCGTACGAGCAGTACTTC.

The V gene is TRBV28, the J gene TRBJ2-7; 9 bases align to TRBD1. The J segment lost 3 bases and the V segment lost 2 bases, leaving 14 bases of the junction unmatched. CDR1 and CDR2 (germline): MDHEN, SYDVKM. This CDR3 spans 18 amino acids. DNA of the CDR3: TGTGCCAGCAGTTTACCGGGACAGGGATTAGCGAAGGGCTACGAGCAGTACTTC. This encodes CASSLPGQGLAKGYEQYF.

J is TRBJ2-7 and V is TRBV29-1, with D tentatively TRBD2 (5 bases). The CDR3 sequence is 14 residues long. Trimming removed 0 bases from V and 3 bases from J, with 12 bases in between. Per the germline V gene, CDR1 is SQVTM and CDR2 is ANQGSEA. The CDR3 DNA sequence: TGCAGCGTTGAAGATCGATTTGCGGGCTACGAGCAGTACTTC. It codes for CSVEDRFAGYEQYF.

CDR3 sequence reads: CASSPGTPYGYTF. The CDR3 DNA reads TGTGCCAGCAGCCCAGGTACCCCCTATGGCTACACCTTC. V gene TRBV12-3 or TRBV12-4 combines with J gene TRBJ1-2; unclear D gene. CDR3 size: 13 residues. Trimming took off 6 bases at V and 4 bases at J, with 12 bases between the two ends.

The chain employs TRBV30 and TRBJ2-2; tentatively, D is TRBD1 (5 bases). The V end lost 5 bases, the J end lost 0 bases, and 7 bases lay between the germline ends. The V gene's germline CDR1 is GTSNPN and CDR2 SVGIG (reference sequence). CDR3 length equals 13 residues. Written as DNA, the CDR3 is TGTGCCTGGGACAGAACGAACACCGGGGAGCTGTTTTTT. The encoded protein is CAWDRTNTGELFF.

The genes are TRBV28 and TRBJ1-1; possible D gene TRBD1, 6 bases. Trimming took 2 bases from V and 4 from J, leaving 17 bases between them. This CDR3 spans 16 amino acids. CDR1 and CDR2 from the germline V gene are MDHEN and SYDVKM. The DNA for the CDR3 is TGTGCCAGCAGTTTAGGACCGGGAGGGGGGTCCACTGAAGCTTTCTTT. Translated: CASSLGPGGGSTEAFF.

The chain carries TRBV10-3 and TRBJ2-7; 9 nucleotides match TRBD1. Germline V gene data show CDR1 as ENHRY and CDR2 as SYGVKD. The trim removed 6 bases at V and 1 base at J, leaving 4 bases unmatched. This CDR3 is built from 14 residues. The CDR3 nucleotides are TGTGCCATCAGGGTGGACAGGGGATCCTACGAGCAGTACTTC. It codes for CAIRVDRGSYEQYF.

This clone has a handful of counts. This chain links TRBV30 with TRBJ2-7; D may be TRBD1 (6 bases). Germline CDR1 is GTSNPN and CDR2 is SVGIG (reference sequence). The CDR3 is 11 amino acids. With 5 bases removed from V and 3 bases from J, the gap between germline ends came to 8 bases. The DNA for the CDR3 is TGTGCCTGGTTACAGGGCTACGAGCAGTACTTC. Translation gives CAWLQGYEQYF.

This chain links TRBV3-1 (or the pseudogene TRBV3-2) with TRBJ2-6; the D gene is possibly TRBD2 (6 bases). The CDR3 runs 17 residues. Trimming removed 1 base at V and 2 bases at J, with 12 bases between. Germline CDR1 and CDR2: LGHDT and YNNKEL (reference sequence). The CDR3: CASSQGYSGPGANVLTF. CDR3 nucleotides: TGTGCCAGCAGCCAAGGGTATAGCGGTCCTGGGGCCAACGTCCTGACTTTC.

This sequence joins TRBV5-4 and TRBJ2-7; D possibly corresponds to TRBD1 (6 bases). V was pared by 0 bases and J by 2 bases, with 9 bases between. The CDR3 loop spans 14 amino acids. Looked up from germline, CDR1 is SGHNT and CDR2 is YYREEE (reference sequence). In DNA form, the CDR3 reads TGTGCCAGCAGCTTGGGTGCAGGGGCCTACGAGCAGTACTTC. It yields the protein CASSLGAGAYEQYF.

This clone was picked up a small number of times. The chain employs TRBV6-5 and TRBJ2-2; TRBD2 is a possible D gene (7 bases). The V end lost 6 bases, the J end lost 1 base, and 9 bases lay between the germline ends. This CDR3 comprises 14 residues. In germline, CDR1 is MNHEY, CDR2 SVGAGI. CDR3 nucleotide sequence: TGTGCCAGCAGGGGGGGGCGGAACACCGGGGAGCTGTTTTTT. Residues: CASRGGRNTGELFF.

V and J are TRBV2 and TRBJ1-2; D is unclear. V was cut by 5 bases and J by 4 bases, with 14 bases left in between. Germline V gene data show CDR1 as SNHLY and CDR2 as FYNNEI. The CDR3 runs to 14 residues. The CDR3 sequence: CASSRNQDFYGYTF. CDR3 nucleotide sequence: TGTGCCAGCAGTCGGAACCAGGATTTCTATGGCTACACCTTC.

The chain combines TRBV7-2 with TRBJ2-1; 10 bases fit TRBD2. The CDR3 runs 18 residues. Germline V lookup: CDR1 SGHTA, CDR2 FQGNSA. The junction had 12 bases not matched to a gene; V was cut back by 3 bases and J by 4 bases. The CDR3 region is CASSFPRGSGRSYNEQFF. CDR3 coding DNA: TGTGCCAGCAGCTTCCCCAGGGGTAGCGGGAGGTCTTACAATGAGCAGTTCTTC.

V usage is TRBV9 and J usage is TRBJ2-3; possibly TRBD2 for D (5 bases). Germline CDR1 reads SGDLS; CDR2 reads YYNGEE. V gave up 4 bases and J gave up 0 bases, with 9 bases separating them. This CDR3 is 14 amino acids long. CDR3 in amino acids: CASSFGGSTDTQYF. CDR3 bases: TGTGCCAGCAGCTTTGGCGGGAGCACAGATACGCAGTATTTT.

This clone has only a few counts. The CDR3 DNA sequence: TGTGCCTGGAGTGTTCGGGGGAGAGAGACCCAGTACTTC. Its translation: CAWSVRGRETQYF. This rearrangement joins TRBV30 to TRBJ2-5, with D perhaps TRBD2 (6 bases). Germline CDR1 reads GTSNPN; CDR2 reads SVGIG (reference sequence). The CDR3 sequence is 13 residues long. V lost 0 bases and J lost 4, with 9 bases in between.

The chain combines TRBV19 with TRBJ1-1; no reliable D call. Germline V gene data show CDR1 as LNHDA and CDR2 as SQIVND (reference sequence). This CDR3 contains 13 residues. V lost 6 bases and J 4 bases, leaving 12 bases between the germline ends. The DNA for the CDR3 is TGTGCCAGTAGCTTCAACTATGGCACTGAAGCTTTCTTT. This codes for CASSFNYGTEAFF.